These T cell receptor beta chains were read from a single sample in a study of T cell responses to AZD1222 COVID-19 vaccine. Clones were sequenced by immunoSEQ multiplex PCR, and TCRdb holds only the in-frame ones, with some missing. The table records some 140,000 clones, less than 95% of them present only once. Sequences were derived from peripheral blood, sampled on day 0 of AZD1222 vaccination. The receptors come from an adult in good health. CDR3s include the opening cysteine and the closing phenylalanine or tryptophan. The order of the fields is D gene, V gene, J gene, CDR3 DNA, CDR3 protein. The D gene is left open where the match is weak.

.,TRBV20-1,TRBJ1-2,TGCAGTGACTCCAGGGGCTATGGCTACACCTTC,CSDSRGYGYTF
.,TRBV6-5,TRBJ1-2,TGTGCCAGCGAAACAGGTGGGGCCTATGGCTACACCTTC,CASETGGAYGYTF
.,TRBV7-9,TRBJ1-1,TGTGCCACCGAGGACACTGAAGCTTTCTTT,CATEDTEAFF
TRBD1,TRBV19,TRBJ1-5,TGTGCCAGTAGTATCAGGCAGGGGGACTGGTTGAATCAGCCCCAGCATTTT,CASSIRQGDWLNQPQHF
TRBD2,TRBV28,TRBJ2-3,TGTGCCAGCAGTTTAATGCGGGAGGGCACAGATACGCAGTATTTT,CASSLMREGTDTQYF
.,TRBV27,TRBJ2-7,TGTGCCAGCAGTTTAGGGCAGGGGTTTTACGAGCAGTACTTC,CASSLGQGFYEQYF
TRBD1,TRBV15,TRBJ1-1,TGTGCCACCAGCAGAGAAGTGTGGCGGACAGGGGGAAACACTGAAGCTTTCTTT,CATSREVWRTGGNTEAFF
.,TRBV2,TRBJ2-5,TGTGCCAGCAGTGAAGTTTCGGGGACCAAGACCCAGTACTTC,CASSEVSGTKTQYF
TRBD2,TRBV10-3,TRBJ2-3,TGTGCCATCAGTGGAGAGGGGACTAGTCTCACAGATACGCAGTATTTT,CAISGEGTSLTDTQYF
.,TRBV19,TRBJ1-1,TGTGCCAGTAGTATGTTGGGACAAACCCCTGAAGCTTTCTTT,CASSMLGQTPEAFF
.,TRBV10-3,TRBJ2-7,TGTGCCATCAGTGACACTCGGTACGAGCAGTACTTC,CAISDTRYEQYF